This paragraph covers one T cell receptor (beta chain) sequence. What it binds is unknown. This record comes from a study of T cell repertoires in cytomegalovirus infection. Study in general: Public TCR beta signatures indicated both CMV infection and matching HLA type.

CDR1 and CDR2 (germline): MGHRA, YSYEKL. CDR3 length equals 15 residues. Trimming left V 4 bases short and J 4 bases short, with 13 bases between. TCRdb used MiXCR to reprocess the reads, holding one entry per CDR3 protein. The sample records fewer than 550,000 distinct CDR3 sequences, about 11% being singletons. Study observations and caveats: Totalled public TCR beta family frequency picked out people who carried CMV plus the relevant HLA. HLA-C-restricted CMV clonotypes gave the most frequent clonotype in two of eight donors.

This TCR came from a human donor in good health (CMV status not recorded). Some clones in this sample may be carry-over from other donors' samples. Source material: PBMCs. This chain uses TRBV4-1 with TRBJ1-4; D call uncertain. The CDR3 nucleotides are TGCGCCAGCAGCCCATTTCCGGGCGGTAATGAAAAACTGTTTTTT. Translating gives CASSPFPGGNEKLFF.